Reported below is one TCR beta chain. Its antigen remains unknown. The V gene end was trimmed by 4 bases and the J gene end by 6 bases; junction bases not matched to a gene: 9. This CDR3 has 15 residues. Germline lookup yields CDR1 MDHEN and CDR2 SYDVKM. Using a J-beta primer mix together with a sample-barcoded 5' primer, a second PCR was run for roughly 7 to 12 cycles. TCRdb fed the 5' RACE reads into MiXCR, producing one record per CDR3 protein. Among 780,000 or so distinct CDR3 sequences listed, approximately 60% were seen once. This sample is drawn from a study of blood T cells in healthy people across ages. Looking at the study overall: Per two T cells, about one barcoded beta molecule was captured through template switching.

Extraction of total RNA produced a minimum of 6 micrograms from each sample. Study-level results: Whereas aged donors had fewer naive CD4+ cells, long-lived donors had more of them and higher diversity.

The sample was blood. This TCR was recovered from a man in his forties or fifties in good health. V gene TRBV28 combines with J gene TRBJ2-3; 8 nucleotides match TRBD1. The DNA of the CDR3 is TGTGCCAGCAGTTCGGGACAGGCGAGCAGGGATACGCAGTATTTT. Protein product: CASSSGQASRDTQYF.